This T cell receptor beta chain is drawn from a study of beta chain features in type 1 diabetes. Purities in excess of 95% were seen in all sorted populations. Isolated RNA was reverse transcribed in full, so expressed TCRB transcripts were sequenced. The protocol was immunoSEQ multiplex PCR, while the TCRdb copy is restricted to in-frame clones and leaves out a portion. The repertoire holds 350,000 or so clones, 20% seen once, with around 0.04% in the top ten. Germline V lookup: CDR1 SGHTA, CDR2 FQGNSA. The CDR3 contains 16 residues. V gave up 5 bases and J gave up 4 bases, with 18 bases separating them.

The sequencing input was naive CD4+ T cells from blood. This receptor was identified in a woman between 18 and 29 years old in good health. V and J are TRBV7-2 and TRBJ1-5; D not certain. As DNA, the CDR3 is TGTGCCAGCAGCACCGGGTCGCCCTGGAGGAATCAGCCCCAGCATTTT. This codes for CASSTGSPWRNQPQHF.